Following are 11 T cell receptor beta chains from one sample sequenced in a study of graft-versus-host responses after intestinal transplantation. Their antigens are not known. The protocol was immunoSEQ multiplex PCR, while the TCRdb copy is restricted to in-frame clones and leaves out a portion. The sample shows 89,000 or so clones, approximately 82% of them seen only once. Sequenced here: unstimulated CD4+ T cells sorted from spleen or lymph node cells, sampled before intestinal transplant. Receptors were obtained from a human donor who received an intestinal transplant.

This chain connects TRBV6-6 to TRBJ2-7, with D tentatively TRBD2 (5 bases). The CDR3 length is 13 residues. Germline V gene lookup returns CDR1 MNHNY and CDR2 SVGAGI (reference sequence). The V end was cut by 6 bases, the J end by 3 bases, with 12 bases between. The CDR3 bases are TGTGCCAGCAGCTACGAACTAGGCTACGAGCAGTACTTC. It is translated as CASSYELGYEQYF.

The gene calls are TRBV7-9 and TRBJ2-5, with TRBD2 as a possible D gene (7 bases). The CDR3 runs 16 residues. V was trimmed by 5 bases and J by 5 bases, leaving 21 bases between them. Germline lookup yields CDR1 SEHNR and CDR2 FQNEAQ (reference sequence). CDR3 in amino acids: CASSPGGGGGGETQYF. As DNA, the CDR3 is TGTGCCAGCAGCCCCGGCGGAGGCGGGGGCGGGGAGACCCAGTACTTC. The complete variable domain, with remaining parts taken from reference TRBV7-9 and TRBJ2-5, reads DTGVSQNPRHKITKRGQNVTFRCDPISEHNRLYWYRQTLGQGPEFLTYFQNEAQLEKSRLLSDRFSAERPKGSFSTLEIQRTEQGDSAMYLCASSPGGGGGGETQYFGPGTRLLVL.

The chain couples TRBV28 to TRBJ2-1; 12 bases fit TRBD2. Per the germline V gene, CDR1 is MDHEN and CDR2 is SYDVKM. This CDR3 has 14 amino acids. The V and J ends lost 3 bases and 7 bases, in that order; junction bases with no gene match: 1. This chain's CDR3 is CASSFTSGRNEQFF. In DNA form, the CDR3 reads TGTGCCAGCAGTTTTACTAGCGGGAGGAATGAGCAGTTCTTC. Complete variable domain (other parts from reference TRBV28 and TRBJ2-1): DVKVTQSSRYLVKRTGEKVFLECVQDMDHENMFWYRQDPGLGLRLIYFSYDVKMKEKGDIPEGYSVSREKKERFSLILESASTNQTSMYLCASSFTSGRNEQFFGPGTRLTVL.

The chain joins TRBV5-5 to TRBJ2-5; D call uncertain. The CDR3 consists of 13 residues. Trimming took off 4 bases at V and 2 bases at J, with 9 bases between the two ends. Germline lookup yields CDR1 SGHKS and CDR2 YYEKEE (reference sequence). DNA for the CDR3: TGTGCCAGCAGCCTAAGTAAACAAGAGACCCAGTACTTC. Translating gives CASSLSKQETQYF. The full variable domain, its missing parts supplied by reference TRBV5-5 and TRBJ2-5, is DAGVTQSPTHLIKTRGQQVTLRCSPISGHKSVSWYQQVLGQGPQFIFQYYEKEERGRGNFPDRFSARQFPNYSSELNVNALLLGDSALYLCASSLSKQETQYFGPGTRLLVL.

The V call is TRBV4-1, the J call TRBJ2-2, with D perhaps TRBD2 (7 bases). Germline V gene lookup returns CDR1 MGHRA and CDR2 YSYEKL. The CDR3 extends over 16 amino acids. Trimming took 3 bases from V and 4 from J, leaving 15 bases between them. The CDR3, as DNA: TGCGCCAGCAGCCAGGGGGGGGCGAGAAGCACCGGGGAGCTGTTTTTT. This codes for CASSQGGARSTGELFF.

The J gene is TRBJ2-1, the V gene TRBV15, with 9 bases matching TRBD2. The V gene's germline CDR1 is LNHNV and CDR2 YYDKDF (reference sequence). This CDR3 contains 20 residues. J lost 0 bases, V lost 2 bases, and 14 bases had no gene match. For the CDR3, the DNA is TGTGCCACCAGCAGATGGGCTCGGGGACTAGCAGACCGCTCCTACAATGAGCAGTTCTTC. Translating it yields CATSRWARGLADRSYNEQFF.

V usage is TRBV6-6 and J usage is TRBJ2-7, with 7 bases matching TRBD1. Germline V lookup: CDR1 MNHNY, CDR2 SVGAGI (reference sequence). Trimming cost V 8 bases and J 2 bases; bases outside gene matches: 9. The CDR3 is 14 residues long. CDR3 nucleotide sequence: TGTGCCAGCGCGGCAGGCACAGGGGCCTACGAGCAGTACTTC. Its protein product is CASAAGTGAYEQYF.

Here the CDR3 reads CASSGTPDRAGNTIYF. The CDR3 nucleotides read TGTGCCAGCAGTGGAACTCCGGACAGGGCTGGAAACACCATATATTTT. V gene TRBV28 combines with J gene TRBJ1-3; TRBD1 matches at 8 bases. CDR3 length: 16 amino acids. Per germline, CDR1 MDHEN and CDR2 SYDVKM. J gave up 2 bases and V 5 bases, and 8 bases lay outside the gene matches.

The chain has TRBV29-1 and TRBJ2-5, with TRBD2 identical over 9 bases. The CDR3 length is 14 residues. CDR1 SQVTM and CDR2 ANQGSEA come from the germline V gene. V shed 3 bases, J shed 1 base, and the junction held 3 bases outside the gene matches. CDR3 loop: CSVDTSGRQETQYF. Written as DNA, the CDR3 is TGCAGCGTTGATACTAGCGGGCGCCAAGAGACCCAGTACTTC.

The rearrangement joins TRBV5-1 to TRBJ1-4; D possibly corresponds to TRBD1 (5 bases). The CDR3 covers 14 residues. Trimming shortened V by 6 bases and J by 4 bases, and 13 bases separated the two germline ends. Germline values: CDR1 SGHRS, CDR2 YFSETQ. Written as DNA, the CDR3 is TGCGCCAGCACCCTCTCGGGGGTTAATGAAAAACTGTTTTTT. The encoded protein is CASTLSGVNEKLFF.

The sample holds one count of this clone. CDR3 residues: CASSILVGQGGQYF. Here the CDR3 DNA reads TGTGCCAGTAGTATACTAGTGGGGCAAGGGGGCCAGTACTTC. The chain recombines TRBV19 with TRBJ2-5; D is perhaps TRBD1 (6 bases). This CDR3 comprises 14 residues. CDR1 is LNHDA, CDR2 SQIVND, per germline (reference sequence). The germline V and J ends were trimmed by 2 bases and 10 bases, with 17 bases remaining between them.